Each of the 5 T cell receptor beta chains below was sequenced from the same sample in a study of T cells in Graves' hyperthyroidism and ophthalmopathy. RNA transcripts provided the source from which TCR beta CDR3 regions were amplified. During a first-round RT-PCR of the TCR CDR3, the HTBI primer set was used. MiXCR, run by TCRdb on the multiplex PCR reads, gives a single entry per CDR3 protein. The sample records 450,000 to 650,000 distinct CDR3 sequences, 13% to 15% being singletons. Sequencing was performed on blood. The receptors originated from a woman younger than 30 with Graves' ophthalmopathy.

This clonotype was counted many times. V is TRBV20-1 and J is TRBJ2-1, with D tentatively TRBD1 or TRBD2 (5 bases each). Germline values: CDR1 DFQATT, CDR2 SNEGSKA (reference sequence). This CDR3 has 16 amino acids. V was shortened by 3 bases and J by 2 bases, with 17 bases between the two germline ends. In nucleotides, the CDR3 is TGCAGTGCTAGGGGCAGGGAGACTCGGACCTACAATGAGCAGTTCTTC. It translates to CSARGRETRTYNEQFF.

Notes on this clonotype: A much more abundant neighbour one base away suggests this may be a read error. J is TRBJ2-1 and V is TRBV28; 10 bases map to TRBD2. CDR3 length: 16 amino acids. CDR1 and CDR2 from the germline V gene are MDHEN and SYDVKM. Trimming cost V 5 bases and J 4 bases; bases outside gene matches: 8. This CDR3 reads CASSDPTSGTYNEQFF. In nucleotides, the CDR3 is TGTGCCAGCAGTGACCCTACTAGCGGGACTTACAATGAGCAGTTCTTC.

This clonotype was seen at least ten times. The genes are TRBV11-2 and TRBJ2-1; 7 bases match TRBD2. CDR3 length: 16 amino acids. The ends lost 5 bases at V and 5 bases at J; junction bases unmatched: 12. Germline V gene lookup returns CDR1 SGHAT and CDR2 FQNNGV. DNA of the CDR3: TGTGCCAGCAGCCCTCACGGGGGAGGGTACAACAATGAGCAGTTCTTC. Translated: CASSPHGGGYNNEQFF.

This clonotype was seen repeatedly, ten times or more. This chain joins TRBV7-2 and TRBJ2-5, with 13 bases lining up with TRBD2. V lost 7 bases and J lost 4; bases outside the gene matches: 9. This CDR3 spans 16 amino acids. Germline-derived CDR1 and CDR2 are SGHTA and FQGNSA. The CDR3 protein is CASITRLAGGGETQYF. The DNA for the CDR3 is TGTGCCAGCATCACCCGACTAGCGGGAGGAGGAGAGACCCAGTACTTC.

This clonotype has a handful of counts. The junction and the germline gene differ at one end; a read error may be behind it. The rearrangement links TRBV2 to TRBJ2-7; a weak D match, TRBD1 (6 bases). CDR1 and CDR2 from the germline V gene are SNHLY and FYNNEI. The CDR3 runs 12 residues. CDR3 in DNA: TGTACCAGCAGTTCCCAGGGGTACGAGCAGTACTTC. This codes for CTSSSQGYEQYF. The entire variable domain, with the rest obtained from reference TRBV2 and TRBJ2-7, is as follows: EPEVTQTPSHQVTQMGQEVILRCVPISNHLYFYWYRQILGQKVEFLVSFYNNEISEKSEIFDDQFSVERPDGSNFTLKIRSTKLEDSAMYFCTSSSQGYEQYFGPGTRLTVT.